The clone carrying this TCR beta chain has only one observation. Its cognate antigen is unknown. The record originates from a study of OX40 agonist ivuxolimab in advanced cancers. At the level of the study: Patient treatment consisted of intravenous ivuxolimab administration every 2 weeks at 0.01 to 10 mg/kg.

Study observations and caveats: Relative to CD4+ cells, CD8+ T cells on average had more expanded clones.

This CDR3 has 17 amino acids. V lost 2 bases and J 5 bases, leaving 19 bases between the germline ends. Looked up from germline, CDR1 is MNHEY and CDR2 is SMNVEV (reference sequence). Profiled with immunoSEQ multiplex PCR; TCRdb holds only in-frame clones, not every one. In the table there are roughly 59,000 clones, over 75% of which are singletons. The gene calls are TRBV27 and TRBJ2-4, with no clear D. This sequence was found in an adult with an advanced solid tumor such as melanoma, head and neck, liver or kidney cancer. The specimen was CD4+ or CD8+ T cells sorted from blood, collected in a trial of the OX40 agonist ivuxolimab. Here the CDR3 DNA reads TGTGCCAGCAGTTTACACCCCACCCTAGGCCCTCAAAACATTCAGTACTTC. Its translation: CASSLHPTLGPQNIQYF.